This passage covers 12 T cell receptor beta chains from one sample sequenced in a study of cytomegalovirus exposure and HLA in healthy donors. The PCR had 60 Vbeta and 13 Jbeta primers. Clones were read by immunoSEQ multiplex PCR, and TCRdb kept only the in-frame ones, dropping some. Of about 93,000 clones in the sample, 55% to 70% were seen once. The sample was PBMCs. The receptors stem from a boy younger than 18 in good health and CMV-seropositive.

The chain joins TRBV10-3 to TRBJ2-1; possible D gene TRBD1, 6 bases. The CDR3 has 15 residues. Germline values: CDR1 ENHRY, CDR2 SYGVKD. The V gene lost 7 bases and the J gene lost 5 bases, with 18 bases spanning the gap. The CDR3 nucleotides are TGTGCCATCACGGCAGGGGTGCGGCCGGACAATGAGCAGTTCTTC. Translated: CAITAGVRPDNEQFF.

The CDR3, as DNA: TGTGCCACCAGTGCAGGACTCTATGGCTACACCTTC. This encodes CATSAGLYGYTF. This chain links TRBV15 with TRBJ1-2, with D uncertain. CDR1 and CDR2 from the germline V gene are LNHNV and YYDKDF (reference sequence). V was trimmed by 6 bases and J by 4 bases, leaving 9 bases between them. CDR3 length: 12 residues.

This clone has just a few counts. V gene TRBV5-1 combines with J gene TRBJ2-3, with a possible D match to TRBD1 (5 bases). Between the trimmed V and J ends, which lost 1 base and 0 bases, there was a span of 12 bases. Germline assignment: CDR1 SGHRS and CDR2 YFSETQ. This CDR3 region has 16 residues. CDR3 protein: CASSLFPTESTDTQYF. The CDR3 nucleotides are TGCGCCAGCAGCTTGTTCCCGACAGAAAGCACAGATACGCAGTATTTT.

The rearrangement uses TRBV6-5 and TRBJ1-6; unclear D gene. V was pared by 1 base and J by 2 bases, with 9 bases between. This CDR3 comprises 16 residues. Germline V gene data show CDR1 as MNHEY and CDR2 as SVGAGI. DNA for the CDR3: TGTGCCAGCAGTTACTTGACCAGGACCTATAATTCACCCCTCCACTTT. Residues: CASSYLTRTYNSPLHF.

J is TRBJ2-7 and V is TRBV7-9, with 7 bases aligning to TRBD1. Germline V gene lookup returns CDR1 SEHNR and CDR2 FQNEAQ (reference sequence). Losses at the gene ends were 3 bases for V and 0 bases for J; bases not matched to a gene: 8. The CDR3 length is 16 residues. CDR3 residues: CASSLDHRGSSYEQYF. The CDR3 nucleotides are TGTGCCAGCAGCTTGGATCACAGGGGTAGCTCCTACGAGCAGTACTTC.

This sequence joins TRBV29-1 and TRBJ1-2; 9 positions agree with TRBD1. The junction had 11 bases not matched to a gene; V was cut back by 6 bases and J by 6 bases. Germline loops: CDR1 SQVTM, CDR2 ANQGSEA. The CDR3 spans 14 residues. CDR3 bases: TGCAGCGTACCACCTCCGGGACAGGGAGATGGCTACACCTTC. Protein product: CSVPPPGQGDGYTF. Full variable domain (missing parts from reference TRBV29-1 and TRBJ1-2): SAVISQKPSRDICQRGTSLTIQCQVDSQVTMMFWYRQQPGQSLTLIATANQGSEATYESGFVIDKFPISRPNLTFSTLTVSNMSPEDSSIYLCSVPPPGQGDGYTFGSGTRLTVV.

In this sample, this clone turned up a few times. CDR3 coding DNA: TGTGCCAGCAGTGAAGTAGGGGACACTGAAGCTTTCTTT. Translation gives CASSEVGDTEAFF. The chain couples TRBV2 to TRBJ1-1, with D maybe TRBD1 (5 bases). The V gene's germline CDR1 is SNHLY and CDR2 FYNNEI. With 1 base removed from V and 3 bases from J, the gap between germline ends came to 6 bases. The CDR3 totals 13 residues.

This rearrangement joins TRBV6-1 to TRBJ1-1, with 9 bases lining up with TRBD1. Germline lookup yields CDR1 MNHNS and CDR2 SASEGT. V lost 4 bases and J lost 10; bases outside the gene matches: 13. This CDR3 has 15 residues. The CDR3 is CASSGSGQGRRAAFF. The DNA of the CDR3 is TGTGCCAGCAGTGGCAGCGGACAGGGGCGAAGGGCAGCTTTCTTT.

The J gene is TRBJ1-1, the V gene TRBV18, with TRBD1 matching over 9 bases. CDR1 is KGHSH, CDR2 LQKENI, per germline. This CDR3 region has 15 residues. The V gene end was trimmed by 3 bases and the J gene end by 1 base; junction bases not matched to a gene: 3. Written as DNA, the CDR3 is TGTGCCAGCTCACCGACACAGGGGGCGAACACTGAAGCTTTCTTT. As protein: CASSPTQGANTEAFF.

J is TRBJ1-2 and V is TRBV5-4; 8 nucleotides agree with TRBD1. CDR1 is SGHNT and CDR2 is YYREEE in the germline V gene (reference sequence). CDR3 length: 13 residues. Losses at the gene ends were 4 bases for V and 7 bases for J; bases not matched to a gene: 6. The CDR3 bases are TGTGCCAGCAGCATTAACAGGGGGATTGGCTACACCTTC. Protein: CASSINRGIGYTF.

This sequence joins TRBV9 and TRBJ1-6; maybe TRBD1 (5 bases). This CDR3 region has 15 residues. Trimming cost V 0 bases and J 7 bases, with 11 bases left between them. In germline, CDR1 is SGDLS, CDR2 YYNGEE. DNA of the CDR3: TGTGCCAGCAGCGTAGACGGGGGTGGCAATTCACCCCTCCACTTT. As protein: CASSVDGGGNSPLHF.

The V and J genes are TRBV5-1 and TRBJ1-6; 8 bases line up with TRBD1. This CDR3 has 15 residues. Germline CDR1 SGHRS, CDR2 YFSETQ. V was clipped by 6 bases and J by 6 bases; unmatched bases: 8. DNA for the CDR3: TGCGCCAGCACTACCGGACAGGGCCTTAATTCACCCCTCCACTTT. Amino acid sequence: CASTTGQGLNSPLHF.